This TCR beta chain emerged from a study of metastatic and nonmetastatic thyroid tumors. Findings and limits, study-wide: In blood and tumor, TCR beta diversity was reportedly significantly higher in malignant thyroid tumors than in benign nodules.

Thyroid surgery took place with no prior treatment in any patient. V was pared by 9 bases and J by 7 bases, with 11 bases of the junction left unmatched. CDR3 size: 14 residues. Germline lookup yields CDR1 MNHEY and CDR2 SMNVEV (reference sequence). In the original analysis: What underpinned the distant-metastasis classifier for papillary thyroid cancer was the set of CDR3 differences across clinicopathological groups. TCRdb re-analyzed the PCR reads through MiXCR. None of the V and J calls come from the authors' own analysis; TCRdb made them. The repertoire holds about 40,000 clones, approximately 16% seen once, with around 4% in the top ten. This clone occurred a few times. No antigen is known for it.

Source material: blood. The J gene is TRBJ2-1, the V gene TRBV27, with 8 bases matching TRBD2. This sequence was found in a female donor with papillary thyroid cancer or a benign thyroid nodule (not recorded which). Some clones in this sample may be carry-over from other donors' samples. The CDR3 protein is CASATGGAKNEQFF. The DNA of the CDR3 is TGTGCCAGTGCAACCGGGGGGGCCAAGAATGAGCAGTTCTTC.